This TCR beta chain derives from a study of blood T cell repertoires in COVID-19. At the level of the study: COVID-19 samples from acute and convalescent phases originated in the United States, Italy and Spain. From T cells, B-cell-depleted T cells, or PBMCs came the material, which was cDNA or gDNA.

Per germline, CDR1 MGHDK and CDR2 SYGVNS. V lost 2 bases and J 4 bases, leaving 17 bases between the germline ends. The CDR3 totals 16 residues. Per the study methods: For nucleated cells, counts were estimated from reference gene primer amplification. Libraries were prepared by immunoSEQ multiplex PCR; TCRdb keeps only in-frame clonotypes and omits some of them. V, J and clone size are those of that table, while D and trimming were read from the DNA. Among about 270,000 clones, less than 90% were seen once, and the ten largest hold approximately 3.7%. The chain links TRBV25-1 to TRBJ2-5; TRBD1 might be the D (6 bases). The sequenced sample was peripheral blood. The clonotype comes from a man between 60 and 75 years old who had recovered from COVID-19. CDR3 residues: CASSERTQGIGETQYF. The DNA of the CDR3 is TGTGCCAGCAGTGAACGGACCCAGGGGATCGGAGAGACCCAGTACTTC.